This TCR beta chain was sequenced in a study of cytomegalovirus exposure and HLA in healthy donors. Details on this clone: Its cognate antigen is unknown.

Germline CDR1 is LNHDA and CDR2 is SQIVND (reference sequence). This CDR3 spans 15 amino acids. The junction had 7 bases not matched to a gene; V was cut back by 9 bases and J by 1 base. PCR was performed using 60 Vbeta and 13 Jbeta primers. The assay was immunoSEQ multiplex PCR, and TCRdb's table has in-frame clones only and misses some. Its clone listing holds 40,000 to 60,000 clones. General study points: Equally common other TCR beta chains were less clonally expanded than HLA-associated ones, a later analysis found. Later, an analysis found that common viral pathogens appeared to be linked with several of the most significant clusters.

This sequence originates from a female donor in good health and CMV-seronegative. Sequenced sample: PBMCs. J is TRBJ1-5 and V is TRBV19; 9 positions agree with TRBD1. The CDR3 spells CASRQGELSNQPQHF. The CDR3, as DNA: TGTGCCAGCCGACAGGGGGAATTAAGCAATCAGCCCCAGCATTTT.